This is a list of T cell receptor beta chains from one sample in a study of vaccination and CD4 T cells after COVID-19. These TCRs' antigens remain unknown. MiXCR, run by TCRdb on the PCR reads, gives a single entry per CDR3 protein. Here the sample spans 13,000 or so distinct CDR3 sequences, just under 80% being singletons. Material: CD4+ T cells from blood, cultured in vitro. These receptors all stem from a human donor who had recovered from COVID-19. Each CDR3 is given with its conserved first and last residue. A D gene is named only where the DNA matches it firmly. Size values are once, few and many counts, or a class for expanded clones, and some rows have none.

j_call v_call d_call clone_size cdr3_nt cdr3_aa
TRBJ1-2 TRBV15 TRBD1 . TGTGCCACCAGCAGAGTCGAAGAAGGACAGGGAGATGGCTACACCTTC CATSRVEEGQGDGYTF
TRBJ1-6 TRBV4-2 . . TGTGCCAGCAGCCAGGGACTTCCAACGAAAGTAGGTTCACCCCTCCACTTT CASSQGLPTKVGSPLHF
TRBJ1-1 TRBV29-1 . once TGCAGCGTTGATACGGGGTTCACTGAAGCTTTCTTT CSVDTGFTEAFF
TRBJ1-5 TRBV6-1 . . TGTGCCAGCAGTGTTTCTCGCATGCAGCCCCAGCATTTT CASSVSRMQPQHF
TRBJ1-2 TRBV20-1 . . TGCAGCGCCCGGGGGGCAACAAGGGGCGGCTACACCTTC CSARGATRGGYTF
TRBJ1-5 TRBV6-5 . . TGTGCCAGCAGTTACCATCAGGATAGCAATCAGCCCCAGCATTTT CASSYHQDSNQPQHF
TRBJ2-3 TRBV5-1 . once TGCGCCAGCAGCTTGTCGTTTGCTCTCACAGATACGCAGTATTTT CASSLSFALTDTQYF
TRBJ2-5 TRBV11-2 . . TGTGCCAGCAGCTTAGGATTTAAAGAGACCCAGTACTTC CASSLGFKETQYF
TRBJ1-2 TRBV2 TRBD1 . TGTGCCAGCAGGGGCGGAGGGGGCAGCTATGGCTACACCTTC CASRGGGGSYGYTF
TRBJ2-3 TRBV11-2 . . TGTGCCAGCAGCGGCCTGGGGGATACGCAGTATTTT CASSGLGDTQYF
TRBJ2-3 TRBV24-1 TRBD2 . TGTGCCACCAGTGTAGGGGTGACTAGCGGGAGGCCCGGTGGCACAGATACGCAGTATTTT CATSVGVTSGRPGGTDTQYF
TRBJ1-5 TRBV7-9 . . TGTGCCAGCAGCTTAGGGGGGGCCGGGATGAGGAGCAATCAGCCCCAGCATTTT CASSLGGAGMRSNQPQHF
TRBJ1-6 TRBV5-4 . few TGTGCCAGCAGACCGGAGGGTCCGGGTTCGGGTTCACCCCTCCACTTT CASRPEGPGSGSPLHF
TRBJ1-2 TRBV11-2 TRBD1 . TGTGCCAGCAGCCCCAATTGGACAGGGAGAGGCTACACCTTC CASSPNWTGRGYTF
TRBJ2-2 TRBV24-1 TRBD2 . TGTGCCACCAGTGATTGGGGACTAGCTGCCACCGGGGAGCTGTTTTTT CATSDWGLAATGELFF
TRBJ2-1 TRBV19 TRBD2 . TGTGCCAGTAGTAAAGCGGAGCGGGAGGGCCAGAGAGCCTACAATGAGCAGTTCTTC CASSKAEREGQRAYNEQFF
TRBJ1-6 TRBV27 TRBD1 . TGTGCCAGCAGTCCCACGGGACAGGGGTTGCGCTCACCCCTCCACTTT CASSPTGQGLRSPLHF
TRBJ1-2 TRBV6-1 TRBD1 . TGTGCCAGCCACCAGGGGGTAGGAGGCTACACCTTC CASHQGVGGYTF
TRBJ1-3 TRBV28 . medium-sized TGTGCCAGCAGCTCCACAGGGAGTGGAGGAAACACCATATATTTT CASSSTGSGGNTIYF
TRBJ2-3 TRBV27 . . TGTGCCAGCAGTTTATCTTACGATGACACAGATACGCAGTATTTT CASSLSYDDTDTQYF
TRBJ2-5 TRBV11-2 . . TGTGCCAGCAGCCCCCTTGGCTGGACCCAGTACTTC CASSPLGWTQYF
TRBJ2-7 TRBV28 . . TGTGCCAGCAGTTTACGACCGACCTCCTACGAGCAGTACTTC CASSLRPTSYEQYF
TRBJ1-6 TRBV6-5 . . TGTGCCAGCAGTTATAGGGACACCCTTTTGGGTAATTCACCCCTCCACTTT CASSYRDTLLGNSPLHF
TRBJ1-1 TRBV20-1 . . TGCAGTGCTCAAGAAGGGCGCCACACTGAAGCTTTCTTT CSAQEGRHTEAFF
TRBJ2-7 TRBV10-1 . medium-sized TGCGCCAGCAAGGGACCCCCCTACGAGCAGTACTTC CASKGPPYEQYF
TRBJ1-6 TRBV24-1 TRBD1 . TGTGCCACCAGTGACGGGACAGTGCCCTATAATTCACCCCTCCACTTT CATSDGTVPYNSPLHF
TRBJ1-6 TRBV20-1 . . TGCAGTGCCCTAACTGGGGGTTCTAATTCACCCCTCCACTTT CSALTGGSNSPLHF
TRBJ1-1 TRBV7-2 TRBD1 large TGTGCCAGCAGCTTAGTGAACAGGGGGGGAAACACTGAAGCTTTCTTT CASSLVNRGGNTEAFF
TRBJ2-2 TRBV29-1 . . TGCAGCGTTGCCCGGGGTACCGGGGAGCTGTTTTTT CSVARGTGELFF
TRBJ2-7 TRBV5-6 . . TGTGCCAGCTGGGTCAGGACTACCTACGAGCAGTACTTC CASWVRTTYEQYF
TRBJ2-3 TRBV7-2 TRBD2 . TGTGCCAGCAGCTCGACTAGCGGGAGGGTGAGAGATACGCAGTATTTT CASSSTSGRVRDTQYF
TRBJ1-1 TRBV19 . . TGTGCCAGTAGTATCCTGGGGATGAACACTGAAGCTTTCTTT CASSILGMNTEAFF